Listed here are 8 T cell receptor beta chains from one sample, sequenced in a study of cytomegalovirus exposure and HLA in healthy donors (dated by TCRdb to 2015 to 2018). The receptor library was made with the immunoSEQ multiplex PCR assay. For the multiplex PCR, a mixture combining 60 forward primers for TCR Vbeta segments and 13 reverse primers for TCR Jbeta segments was used. The immuneACCESS repertoire file appears here via TCRdb, limited to in-frame rearrangements. These files lack a portion of the clones; in checked studies, under half of the deficit traces to unresolved V genes, and the cause of the others is not known. The sample table shows some 160,000 clones, and roughly 82% are seen once. Together, the top ten hold 1.5% to 2% of the sample. The sequenced sample consisted of PBMCs. All receptors derive from a woman aged 30 to 39 in good health and CMV-seronegative.

The chain links TRBV7-3 to TRBJ2-1; no clear D. V was cut by 2 bases and J by 6 bases, with 5 bases left in between. The CDR3 is made up of 12 amino acids. Germline CDR1 reads SGHTA; CDR2 reads FQGTGA. The chain's CDR3 is CASSLSGNEQFF. CDR3 DNA: TGTGCCAGCAGCTTATCAGGCAATGAGCAGTTCTTC.

This clone came up a few times. The chain has TRBV4-3 and TRBJ2-1; unclear D gene. Germline CDR1 is LGHNA and CDR2 is YSLEER. The CDR3 contains 14 residues. The V end lost 0 bases, the J end lost 5 bases, and 8 bases lay between the germline ends. CDR3: CASSQESLDNEQFF. For the CDR3, the DNA is TGCGCCAGCAGCCAAGAGTCTCTAGACAATGAGCAGTTCTTC.

This chain connects TRBV7-3 to TRBJ1-1; 9 positions match TRBD1. The CDR3 runs to 14 residues. V trimming: 4 bases; J trimming: 4 bases; junction bases outside the gene matches: 4. Germline CDR1 SGHTA, CDR2 FQGTGA. The CDR3 DNA is TGTGCCAGCAGCTCTGGGACAGGGCCCACTGAAGCTTTCTTT. It yields the protein CASSSGTGPTEAFF.

V is TRBV19 and J is TRBJ2-7; D unresolved. V lost 5 bases and J lost 5, with 13 bases in between. The CDR3 has 13 amino acids. The germline CDR1 and CDR2 sequences are LNHDA and SQIVND (reference sequence). CDR3 residues: CASSSITANEQYF. The CDR3 nucleotides read TGTGCCAGTAGTTCAATAACTGCTAACGAGCAGTACTTC.

This chain links TRBV28 with TRBJ2-6; no definite D call. The CDR3 has 15 amino acids. Trimming took off 1 base at V and 0 bases at J, with 4 bases between the two ends. In germline, CDR1 is MDHEN, CDR2 SYDVKM. The CDR3 reads CASSLSVSGANVLTF. For the CDR3, the DNA is TGTGCCAGCAGTTTATCGGTCTCTGGGGCCAACGTCCTGACTTTC.

The chain has TRBV28 and TRBJ1-5, with 12 bases lining up with TRBD1. V dropped 1 base and J dropped 7; count of bases not matched to a gene: 5. Germline values: CDR1 MDHEN, CDR2 SYDVKM. This CDR3 has 16 amino acids. CDR3 residues: CASSLLGQGAKQPQHF. CDR3 sequence (DNA): TGTGCCAGCAGTTTATTGGGACAGGGGGCGAAGCAGCCCCAGCATTTT.

The rearrangement links TRBV6-1 to TRBJ2-3; 9 nucleotides align to TRBD2. Germline V CDR1 and CDR2: MNHNS, SASEGT. This CDR3 region has 14 residues. J was trimmed by 1 base and V by 6 bases; bases with no gene match: 2. Here the CDR3 DNA reads TGTGCCAGCAGGGTAGCGGGAGGCACAGATACGCAGTATTTT. Translated: CASRVAGGTDTQYF.

The chain joins TRBV5-4 to TRBJ1-1; tentative D call: TRBD1 (5 bases). The CDR3 is 12 amino acids. The germline V gene encodes CDR1 SGHNT and CDR2 YYREEE (reference sequence). Trimming shortened V by 2 bases and J by 3 bases, and 5 bases separated the two germline ends. Here the CDR3 DNA reads TGTGCCAGCAGCTTCAGGGACACTGAAGCTTTCTTT. Residues: CASSFRDTEAFF.